This T cell receptor (beta chain) was captured by sequencing in a study of cytomegalovirus exposure and HLA in healthy donors. Whole-study findings and limits: Researchers reported in a later analysis that a missense DCLRE1C variant was tied to TCR beta V- and J-gene trimming. Later analysis identified several of the most significant clusters that appeared linked to common viral pathogens. Most TCR sequences showed up rarely, but some public TCRs showed up in many donors.

The PCR contained 60 Vbeta and 13 Jbeta primers. Only in-frame clones appear in the TCRdb table, and some are missing; sequencing was by immunoSEQ multiplex PCR. In the table there are approximately 77,000 clones, about four fifths of which are singletons. With regard to this clone: Its antigen remains unidentified.

Sequencing was performed on PBMCs. This clonotype originated in a male donor in good health and CMV-seropositive.

The chain's CDR3 is CASRAGTGLYNEQFF. The CDR3 DNA reads as TGTGCCAGTAGAGCCGGGACAGGGTTGTACAATGAGCAGTTCTTC. The rearrangement uses TRBV19 and TRBJ2-1, with 9 positions matching TRBD1. The trim removed 6 bases at V and 4 bases at J, leaving 7 bases unmatched. The germline V gene has CDR1 LNHDA and CDR2 SQIVND (reference sequence). The CDR3 runs to 15 residues.